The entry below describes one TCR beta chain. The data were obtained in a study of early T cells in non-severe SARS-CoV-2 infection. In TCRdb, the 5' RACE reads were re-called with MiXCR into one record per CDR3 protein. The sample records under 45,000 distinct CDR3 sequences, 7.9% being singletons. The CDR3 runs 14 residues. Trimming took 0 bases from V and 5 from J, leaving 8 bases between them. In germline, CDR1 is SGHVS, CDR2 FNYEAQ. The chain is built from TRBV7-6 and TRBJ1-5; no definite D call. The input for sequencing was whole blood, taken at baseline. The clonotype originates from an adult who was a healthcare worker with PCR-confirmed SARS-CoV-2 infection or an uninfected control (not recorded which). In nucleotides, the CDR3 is TGTGCCAGCAGCTTAGCGGGAGGAGATCAGCCCCAGCATTTT. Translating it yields CASSLAGGDQPQHF. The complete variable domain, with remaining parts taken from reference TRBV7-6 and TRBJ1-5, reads GAGVSQSPRYKVTKRGQDVALRCDPISGHVSLYWYRQALGQGPEFLTYFNYEAQQDKSGLPNDRFSAERPEGSISTLTIQRTEQRDSAMYRCASSLAGGDQPQHFGDGTRLSIL.